This TCR beta chain was recovered during a study of radiotherapy plus CTLA-4 blockade in lung cancer. Study observations and caveats: Clones of tumor-derived TCRs expanded in blood after radiotherapy plus ipilimumab.

The CDR3 spans 13 residues. V was clipped by 2 bases and J by 5 bases; unmatched bases: 3. Germline V CDR1 and CDR2: SGDLS, YYNGEE. Details on this clone: Its antigen remains unidentified.

Assay used: immunoSEQ multiplex PCR; TCRdb lists only in-frame clones, some missing. The sample shows 120,000 or so clones, 78% of them seen only once. The TCR comes from a human donor with non-small cell lung cancer who had a partial response to radiotherapy plus ipilimumab. V usage is TRBV9 and J usage is TRBJ2-5, with 7 bases identical to TRBD1. The specimen comprised peripheral blood, sampled from a patient treated with radiotherapy plus ipilimumab. The CDR3 spells CASSVGQYETQYF. Here the CDR3 DNA reads TGTGCCAGCAGCGTGGGACAGTATGAGACCCAGTACTTC.